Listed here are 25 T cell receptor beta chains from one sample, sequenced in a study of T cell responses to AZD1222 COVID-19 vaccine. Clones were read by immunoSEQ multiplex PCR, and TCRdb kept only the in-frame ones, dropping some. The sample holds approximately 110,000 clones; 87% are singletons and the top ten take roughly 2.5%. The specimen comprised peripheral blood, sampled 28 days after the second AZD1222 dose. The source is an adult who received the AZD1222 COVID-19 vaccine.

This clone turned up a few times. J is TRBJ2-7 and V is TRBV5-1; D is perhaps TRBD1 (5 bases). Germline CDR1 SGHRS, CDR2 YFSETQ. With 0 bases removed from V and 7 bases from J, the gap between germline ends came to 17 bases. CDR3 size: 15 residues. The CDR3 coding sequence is TGCGCCAGCAGCTTGGATTGGAACAGGTCCCGTGAGCAGTACTTC. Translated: CASSLDWNRSREQYF.

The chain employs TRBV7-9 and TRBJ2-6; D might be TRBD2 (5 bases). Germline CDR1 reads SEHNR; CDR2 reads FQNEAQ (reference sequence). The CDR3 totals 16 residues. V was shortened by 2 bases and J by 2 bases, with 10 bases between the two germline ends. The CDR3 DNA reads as TGTGCCAGCAGCTTAACGGGGATAACTGGGGCCAACGTCCTGACTTTC. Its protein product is CASSLTGITGANVLTF.

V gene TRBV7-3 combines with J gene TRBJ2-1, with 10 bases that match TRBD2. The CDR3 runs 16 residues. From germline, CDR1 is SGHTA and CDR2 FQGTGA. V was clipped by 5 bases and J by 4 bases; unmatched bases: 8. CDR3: CASSTAGTSVYNEQFF. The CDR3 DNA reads TGTGCCAGCAGCACAGCCGGGACTAGCGTGTACAATGAGCAGTTCTTC.

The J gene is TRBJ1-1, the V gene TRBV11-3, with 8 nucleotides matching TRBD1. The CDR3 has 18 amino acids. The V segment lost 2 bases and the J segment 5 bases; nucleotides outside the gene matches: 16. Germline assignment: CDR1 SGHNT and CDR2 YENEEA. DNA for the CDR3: TGTGCCAGCAGCTTACAGTACCACAGGGGGGAAAGCTTAACTGAAGCTTTCTTT. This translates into CASSLQYHRGESLTEAFF.

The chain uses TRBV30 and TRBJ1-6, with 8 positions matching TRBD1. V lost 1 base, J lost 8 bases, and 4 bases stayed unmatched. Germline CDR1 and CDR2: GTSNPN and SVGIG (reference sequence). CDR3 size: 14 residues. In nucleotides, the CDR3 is TGTGCCTGGAGTGAAGACAGGGGATATTCACCCCTCCACTTT. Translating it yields CAWSEDRGYSPLHF.

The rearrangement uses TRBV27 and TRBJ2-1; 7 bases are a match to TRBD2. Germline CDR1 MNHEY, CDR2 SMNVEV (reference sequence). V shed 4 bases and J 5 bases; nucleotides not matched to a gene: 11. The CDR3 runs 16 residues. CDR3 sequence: CASSSLGGVNHNEQFF. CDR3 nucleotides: TGTGCCAGCAGTTCCCTTGGGGGGGTTAACCACAATGAGCAGTTCTTC.

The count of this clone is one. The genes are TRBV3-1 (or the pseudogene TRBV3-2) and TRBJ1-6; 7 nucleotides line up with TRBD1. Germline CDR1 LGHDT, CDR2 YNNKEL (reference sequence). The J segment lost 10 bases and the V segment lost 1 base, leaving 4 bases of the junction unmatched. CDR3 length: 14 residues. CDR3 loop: CASSQVTGESPLHF. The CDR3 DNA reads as TGTGCCAGCAGCCAAGTCACAGGGGAGTCACCCCTCCACTTT.

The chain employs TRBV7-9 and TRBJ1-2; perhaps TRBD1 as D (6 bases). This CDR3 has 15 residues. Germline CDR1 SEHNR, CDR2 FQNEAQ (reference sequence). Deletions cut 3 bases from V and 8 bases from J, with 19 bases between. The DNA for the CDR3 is TGTGCCAGCAGCTTGGCAGGAGGGGGAAGACTGGGCTACACCTTC. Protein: CASSLAGGGRLGYTF.

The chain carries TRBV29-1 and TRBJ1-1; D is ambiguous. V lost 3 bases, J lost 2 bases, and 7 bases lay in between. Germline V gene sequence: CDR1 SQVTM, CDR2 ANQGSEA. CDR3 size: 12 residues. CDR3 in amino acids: CSVERANTEAFF. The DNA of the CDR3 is TGCAGCGTTGAGCGGGCTAACACTGAAGCTTTCTTT.

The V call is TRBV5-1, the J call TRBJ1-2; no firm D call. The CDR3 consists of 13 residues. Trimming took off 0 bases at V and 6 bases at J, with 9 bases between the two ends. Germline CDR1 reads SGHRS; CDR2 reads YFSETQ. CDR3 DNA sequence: TGCGCCAGCAGCTTGGCCACAGTAAATGGCTACACCTTC. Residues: CASSLATVNGYTF.

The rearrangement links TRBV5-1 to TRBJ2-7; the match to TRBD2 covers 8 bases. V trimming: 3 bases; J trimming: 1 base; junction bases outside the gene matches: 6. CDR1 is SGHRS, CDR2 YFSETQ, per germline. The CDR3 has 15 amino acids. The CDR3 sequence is CASSSLAGFSYEQYF. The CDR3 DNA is TGCGCCAGCAGCTCTTTAGCGGGATTTTCCTACGAGCAGTACTTC.

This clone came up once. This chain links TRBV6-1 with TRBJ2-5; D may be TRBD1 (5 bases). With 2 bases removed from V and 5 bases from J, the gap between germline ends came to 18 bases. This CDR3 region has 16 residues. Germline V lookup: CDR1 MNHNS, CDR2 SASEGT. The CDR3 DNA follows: TGTGCCAGCAGTGAATTAGTTGCCCAGGGTCTCGAGACCCAGTACTTC. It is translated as CASSELVAQGLETQYF.

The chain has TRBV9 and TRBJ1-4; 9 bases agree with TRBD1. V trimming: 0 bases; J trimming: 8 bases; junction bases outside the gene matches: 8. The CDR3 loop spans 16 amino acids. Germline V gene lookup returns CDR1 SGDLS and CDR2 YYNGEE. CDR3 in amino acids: CASSVDTGQGGEKLFF. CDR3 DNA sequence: TGTGCCAGCAGCGTAGACACGGGACAGGGAGGAGAAAAACTGTTTTTT.

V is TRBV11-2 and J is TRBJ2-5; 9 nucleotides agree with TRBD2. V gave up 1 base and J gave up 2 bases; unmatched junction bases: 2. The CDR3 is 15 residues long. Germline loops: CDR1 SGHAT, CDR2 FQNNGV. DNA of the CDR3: TGTGCCAGCAGCTTAGGGCTAGCGGGACAAGAGACCCAGTACTTC. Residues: CASSLGLAGQETQYF.

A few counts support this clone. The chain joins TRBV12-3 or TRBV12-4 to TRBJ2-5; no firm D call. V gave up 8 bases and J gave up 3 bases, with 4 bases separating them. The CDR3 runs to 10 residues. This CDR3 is CASGEETQYF. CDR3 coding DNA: TGTGCCAGCGGGGAAGAGACCCAGTACTTC.

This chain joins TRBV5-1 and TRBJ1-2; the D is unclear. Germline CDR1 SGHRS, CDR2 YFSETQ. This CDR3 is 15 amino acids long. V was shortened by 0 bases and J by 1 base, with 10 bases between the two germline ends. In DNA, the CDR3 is TGCGCCAGCAGCTTGGGCGGCAGAAATAACTATGGCTACACCTTC. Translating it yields CASSLGGRNNYGYTF.

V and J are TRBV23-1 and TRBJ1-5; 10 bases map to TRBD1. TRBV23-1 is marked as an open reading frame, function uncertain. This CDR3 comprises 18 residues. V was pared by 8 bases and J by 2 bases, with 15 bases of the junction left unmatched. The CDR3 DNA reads TGCGCCAGCGGAATAAGACAGGGGGCTAAGAGTGGCAATCAGCCCCAGCATTTT. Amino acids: CASGIRQGAKSGNQPQHF.

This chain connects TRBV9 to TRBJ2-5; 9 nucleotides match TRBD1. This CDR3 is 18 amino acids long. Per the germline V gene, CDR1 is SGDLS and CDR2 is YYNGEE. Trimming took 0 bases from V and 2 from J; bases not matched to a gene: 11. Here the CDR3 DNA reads TGTGCCAGCAGCGTAGATACAGGGGGCGTTAAATTTCAAGAGACCCAGTACTTC. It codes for CASSVDTGGVKFQETQYF.

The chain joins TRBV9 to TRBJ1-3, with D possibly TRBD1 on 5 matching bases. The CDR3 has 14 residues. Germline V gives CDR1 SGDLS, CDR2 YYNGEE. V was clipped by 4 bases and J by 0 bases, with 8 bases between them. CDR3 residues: CASSQTDSGNTIYF. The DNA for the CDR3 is TGTGCCAGCAGCCAGACAGACTCTGGAAACACCATATATTTT.

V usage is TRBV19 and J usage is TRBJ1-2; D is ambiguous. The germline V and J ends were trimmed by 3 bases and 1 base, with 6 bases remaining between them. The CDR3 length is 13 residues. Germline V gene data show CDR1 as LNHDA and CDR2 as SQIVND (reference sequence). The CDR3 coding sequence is TGTGCCAGTAGTATCAGATTTAACTATGGCTACACCTTC. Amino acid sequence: CASSIRFNYGYTF.

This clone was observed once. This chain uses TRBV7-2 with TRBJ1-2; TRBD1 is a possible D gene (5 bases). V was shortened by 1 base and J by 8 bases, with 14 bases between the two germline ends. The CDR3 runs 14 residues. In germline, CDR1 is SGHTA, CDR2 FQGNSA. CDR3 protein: CASSLGSRVVGYTF. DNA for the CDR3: TGTGCCAGCAGCTTAGGTTCCAGGGTTGTCGGCTACACCTTC.

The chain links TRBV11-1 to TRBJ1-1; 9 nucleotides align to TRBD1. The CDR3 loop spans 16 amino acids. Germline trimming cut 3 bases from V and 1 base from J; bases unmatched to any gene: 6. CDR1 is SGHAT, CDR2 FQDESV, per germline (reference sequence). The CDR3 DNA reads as TGTGCCAGCAGCTTTTTACAGGGGGCAGGGAACACTGAAGCTTTCTTT. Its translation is CASSFLQGAGNTEAFF. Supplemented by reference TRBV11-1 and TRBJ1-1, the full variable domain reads EAEVAQSPRYKITEKSQAVAFWCDPISGHATLYWYRQILGQGPELLVQFQDESVVDDSQLPKDRFSAERLKGVDSTLKIQPAELGDSAMYLCASSFLQGAGNTEAFFGQGTRLTVV.

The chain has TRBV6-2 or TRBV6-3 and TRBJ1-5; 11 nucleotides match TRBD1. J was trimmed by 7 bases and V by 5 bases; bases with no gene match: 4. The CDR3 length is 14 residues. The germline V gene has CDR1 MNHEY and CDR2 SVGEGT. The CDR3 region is CASSGTGGRQPQHF. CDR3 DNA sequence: TGTGCCAGCAGTGGGACAGGGGGTAGGCAGCCCCAGCATTTT.

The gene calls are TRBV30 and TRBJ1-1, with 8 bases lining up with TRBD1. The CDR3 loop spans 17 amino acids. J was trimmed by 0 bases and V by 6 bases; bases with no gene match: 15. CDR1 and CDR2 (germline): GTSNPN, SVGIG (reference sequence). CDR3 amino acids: CACTSGGASHVNTEAFF. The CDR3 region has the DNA TGTGCCTGCACGTCAGGGGGCGCTTCACATGTGAACACTGAAGCTTTCTTT.

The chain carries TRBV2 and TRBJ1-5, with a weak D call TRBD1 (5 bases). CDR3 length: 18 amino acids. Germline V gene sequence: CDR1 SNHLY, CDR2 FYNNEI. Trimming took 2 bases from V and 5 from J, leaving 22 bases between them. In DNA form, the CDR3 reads TGTGCCAGCAGTGAATATGGTCGGACATCCTTTCTCGATCAGCCCCAGCATTTT. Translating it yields CASSEYGRTSFLDQPQHF.